Presented here are 9 T cell receptor beta chains from one specimen sequenced in a study of cytomegalovirus exposure and HLA in healthy donors. Produced via immunoSEQ multiplex PCR; TCRdb's table is partial and in-frame only. In the table there are about 64,000 clones, around 95% of which are singletons. The sequencing sample was made of PBMCs. The receptors shown here come from a woman aged 18-29 years in good health and CMV-seropositive.

The gene calls are TRBV7-9 and TRBJ2-1; D might be TRBD2 (6 bases). V shed 5 bases and J shed 4 bases, with 21 bases lying between them. This CDR3 contains 17 residues. Germline V gene data show CDR1 as SEHNR and CDR2 as FQNEAQ (reference sequence). The CDR3 nucleotides read TGTGCCAGCAGCCCCTTTATTGGAGGGGAAATTTACAATGAGCAGTTCTTC. Protein sequence: CASSPFIGGEIYNEQFF. The full variable domain, completed using reference TRBV7-9 and TRBJ2-1, is DTGVSQNPRHKITKRGQNVTFRCDPISEHNRLYWYRQTLGQGPEFLTYFQNEAQLEKSRLLSDRFSAERPKGSFSTLEIQRTEQGDSAMYLCASSPFIGGEIYNEQFFGPGTRLTVL.

The chain joins TRBV4-3 to TRBJ2-7; 7 positions match TRBD2. The CDR3 is 14 residues long. The germline CDR1 and CDR2 sequences are LGHNA and YSLEER. V lost 0 bases, J lost 4 bases, and 3 bases stayed unmatched. CDR3 residues: CASSQDGRGYEQYF. The CDR3 DNA follows: TGCGCCAGCAGCCAAGATGGGAGGGGATACGAGCAGTACTTC.

The V call is TRBV27, the J call TRBJ1-4; TRBD1 is a possible D gene (5 bases). With 2 bases removed from V and 3 bases from J, the gap between germline ends came to 7 bases. The CDR3 spans 14 residues. The germline CDR1 and CDR2 sequences are MNHEY and SMNVEV (reference sequence). CDR3 sequence (DNA): TGTGCCAGCAGTTTAGCGGGACCTAATGAAAAACTGTTTTTT. This codes for CASSLAGPNEKLFF.

Concerning this clone: It is unclear where the CDR3 begins or ends on the DNA, so no DNA is shown, and the CDR3 is as TCRdb lists it. The chain joins TRBV11-2 to TRBJ1-1. The CDR3 extends over 17 residues, inclusive of both ends. In germline, CDR1 is SGHAT, CDR2 FQNNGV. The CDR3 sequence is CASSSSGGGRGDTEAFF.

The J gene is TRBJ2-7, the V gene TRBV6-5; D possibly corresponds to TRBD1 (5 bases). V dropped 10 bases and J dropped 1 base, with 11 bases sitting between them. This CDR3 spans 12 amino acids. CDR1 MNHEY and CDR2 SVGAGI come from the germline V gene. The DNA of the CDR3 is TGTGCCACCCAGGGCCGGTCCTACGAGCAGTACTTC. Its protein product is CATQGRSYEQYF.

This sequence joins TRBV29-1 and TRBJ2-2; 8 bases are a match to TRBD1. J lost 4 bases, V lost 6 bases, and 4 bases had no gene match. The germline gives CDR1 SQVTM, CDR2 ANQGSEA. The CDR3 is 13 amino acids. In DNA form, the CDR3 reads TGCAGCGTGGACAGGGAAGGCACCGGGGAGCTGTTTTTT. This encodes CSVDREGTGELFF.

This chain uses TRBV2 with TRBJ1-2, with no clear D. This CDR3 comprises 14 residues. CDR1 is SNHLY and CDR2 is FYNNEI in the germline V gene. V was cut by 2 bases and J by 5 bases, with 12 bases left in between. CDR3 nucleotides: TGTGCCAGCAGTGAACGGACGGGGAATTATGGCTACACCTTC. Translated, it gives CASSERTGNYGYTF.

By share, this clone ranks as medium-sized. The rearrangement links TRBV4-2 to TRBJ1-3; 8 bases are shared with TRBD1. There are 16 residues in the CDR3. Trimming took 3 bases from V and 0 from J; bases not matched to a gene: 4. The germline CDR1 and CDR2 sequences are LGHNA and YNFKEQ. The CDR3 sequence is CASSHRDRSSGNTIYF. CDR3 DNA sequence: TGTGCCAGCAGCCACCGGGACAGGTCCTCTGGAAACACCATATATTTT.

The chain uses TRBV19 and TRBJ1-4, with 9 bases matching TRBD1. The CDR3 is 17 amino acids. Germline lookup yields CDR1 LNHDA and CDR2 SQIVND (reference sequence). The J segment lost 5 bases and the V segment lost 5 bases, leaving 12 bases of the junction unmatched. The DNA of the CDR3 is TGTGCCAGTAGTCGGGCGTTCCGGACAGGGGACAATGAAAAACTGTTTTTT. Protein sequence: CASSRAFRTGDNEKLFF.